Below, 22 T cell receptor beta chains from the same sample are listed, as sequenced in a study of Tregs in tolerant kidney transplant recipients. The table came from immunoSEQ multiplex PCR; TCRdb's copy has only in-frame clones and leaves some out. Of under 100,000 clones listed, over 85% were seen once; the top ten hold roughly 5%. Material for sequencing was CD8+ T cells from blood. The source is a human donor in good health.

The genes are TRBV27 and TRBJ2-3; TRBD2 agrees at 11 bases. Trimming removed 5 bases from V and 7 bases from J; junction bases left unmatched: 2. CDR1 is MNHEY and CDR2 is SMNVEV in the germline V gene (reference sequence). The CDR3 runs to 13 residues. The CDR3 sequence is CASSLAGGHTQYF. DNA of the CDR3: TGTGCCAGCAGTCTAGCGGGAGGACATACGCAGTATTTT.

The J gene is TRBJ1-5, the V gene TRBV2; D is perhaps TRBD1 (6 bases). The V gene lost 5 bases and the J gene lost 4 bases, with 9 bases spanning the gap. This CDR3 contains 13 residues. Germline loops: CDR1 SNHLY, CDR2 FYNNEI. CDR3: CASSLQGNQPQHF. Here the CDR3 DNA reads TGTGCCAGCAGTCTACAGGGAAATCAGCCCCAGCATTTT.

The genes are TRBV11-2 and TRBJ2-7, with 8 bases that match TRBD2. V lost 3 bases, J lost 0 bases, and 10 bases stayed unmatched. Germline V gives CDR1 SGHAT, CDR2 FQNNGV. The CDR3 sequence is 17 residues long. In DNA, the CDR3 is TGTGCCAGCAGCTTCGCCCTTCTCGGGACTAGCTCCTACGAGCAGTACTTC. Translation: CASSFALLGTSSYEQYF. Full variable domain (remainder filled in from reference TRBV11-2 and TRBJ2-7): EAGVAQSPRYKIIEKRQSVAFWCNPISGHATLYWYQQILGQGPKLLIQFQNNGVVDDSQLPKDRFSAERLKGVDSTLKIQPAKLEDSAVYLCASSFALLGTSSYEQYFGPGTRLTVT.

This chain connects TRBV10-1 to TRBJ2-3; 9 positions agree with TRBD1. The ends lost 2 bases at V and 2 bases at J; junction bases unmatched: 5. This CDR3 spans 16 amino acids. In germline, CDR1 is WNHNN, CDR2 SYGVQD (reference sequence). For the CDR3, the DNA is TGCGCCAGCAGTGAGGGGACAGGGTTTGTCACAGATACGCAGTATTTT. Its protein product is CASSEGTGFVTDTQYF.

This rearrangement joins TRBV10-3 to TRBJ1-2, with D perhaps TRBD1 (6 bases). Germline loops: CDR1 ENHRY, CDR2 SYGVKD. V gave up 2 bases and J gave up 8 bases, with 15 bases separating them. CDR3 size: 14 residues. The DNA for the CDR3 is TGTGCCATCAGTGAGGGAAACAGGGTTGAAGGCTACACCTTC. Its translation is CAISEGNRVEGYTF.

The V call is TRBV5-5, the J call TRBJ1-4; 8 bases are a match to TRBD1. V shed 3 bases, J shed 0 bases, and the junction held 7 bases outside the gene matches. Germline CDR1 and CDR2: SGHKS and YYEKEE (reference sequence). The CDR3 runs 17 residues. The CDR3 region has the DNA TGTGCCAGCAGCTATCCACAGGGGGAGGCAACTAATGAAAAACTGTTTTTT. Amino acids: CASSYPQGEATNEKLFF.

This chain links TRBV4-1 with TRBJ2-1; 8 bases are shared with TRBD1. The CDR3 is 13 residues long. In germline, CDR1 is MGHRA, CDR2 YSYEKL. Trimming removed 3 bases from V and 10 bases from J; junction bases left unmatched: 5. The CDR3: CASSQDRVSEQFF. CDR3 DNA: TGCGCCAGCAGCCAGGACAGGGTCTCGGAGCAGTTCTTC.

The chain uses TRBV4-2 and TRBJ2-7, with TRBD2 identical over 7 bases. In germline, CDR1 is LGHNA, CDR2 YNFKEQ. The ends lost 1 base at V and 2 bases at J; junction bases unmatched: 5. This CDR3 is built from 15 residues. In DNA form, the CDR3 reads TGTGCCAGCAGCCAAGTAGCAGCGGGGCCCTACGAGCAGTACTTC. This sequence encodes CASSQVAAGPYEQYF.

J is TRBJ1-4 and V is TRBV2, with TRBD1 as a possible D gene (5 bases). V lost 1 base and J 0 bases, leaving 12 bases between the germline ends. This CDR3 spans 17 amino acids. CDR1 is SNHLY and CDR2 is FYNNEI in the germline V gene. The CDR3 loop reads CASSEVQQGATNEKLFF. The DNA of the CDR3 is TGTGCCAGCAGTGAAGTTCAGCAGGGTGCAACTAATGAAAAACTGTTTTTT.

The CDR3 region is CASRTSGSNEQFF. Here the CDR3 DNA reads TGCGCCAGCAGGACTAGCGGGAGCAATGAGCAGTTCTTC. J is TRBJ2-1 and V is TRBV10-1, with 12 bases identical to TRBD2. The CDR3 covers 13 residues. With 6 bases clipped from V and 6 bases from J, the junction kept 0 bases outside the gene matches. Germline V gene lookup returns CDR1 WNHNN and CDR2 SYGVQD (reference sequence).

The chain links TRBV7-9 to TRBJ1-4, with TRBD1 as a possible D gene (6 bases). Between the trimmed V and J ends, which lost 1 base and 5 bases, there was a span of 8 bases. This CDR3 is 14 amino acids long. Germline CDR1 reads SEHNR; CDR2 reads FQNEAQ (reference sequence). In DNA form, the CDR3 reads TGTGCCAGCAGCTTAGAGGGGGGGAATGAAAAACTGTTTTTT. It encodes CASSLEGGNEKLFF.

This rearrangement joins TRBV6-5 to TRBJ1-2; D not resolved. The CDR3 is 15 residues long. V dropped 0 bases and J dropped 3 bases, with 11 bases sitting between them. Per germline, CDR1 MNHEY and CDR2 SVGAGI. DNA for the CDR3: TGTGCCAGCAGTTACTCGGGCAGATCAGACTATGGCTACACCTTC. Its protein is CASSYSGRSDYGYTF.

V is TRBV5-1 and J is TRBJ1-1, with D maybe TRBD1 (6 bases). The CDR3 consists of 14 residues. Germline values: CDR1 SGHRS, CDR2 YFSETQ. Trimming pared 1 base from V and 5 bases from J, leaving 12 bases between. CDR3: CASSLYRVETEAFF. The CDR3 bases are TGCGCCAGCAGCTTGTACAGGGTTGAGACTGAAGCTTTCTTT.

This clone was detected once. CDR3 nucleotides: TGTGCCAGCAGTGAATATTTATTCCCGGGGAGCCAGTACTTC. This gives the protein CASSEYLFPGSQYF. The chain joins TRBV2 to TRBJ2-5; possibly TRBD2 for D (5 bases). Germline CDR1 reads SNHLY; CDR2 reads FYNNEI. This CDR3 spans 14 amino acids. V was shortened by 2 bases and J by 10 bases, with 17 bases between the two germline ends.

The chain combines TRBV27 with TRBJ2-7, with 11 nucleotides matching TRBD2. The CDR3 consists of 16 residues. Per the germline V gene, CDR1 is MNHEY and CDR2 is SMNVEV (reference sequence). With V trimmed by 5 bases and J by 1 base, 7 bases remained unmatched. CDR3 in DNA: TGTGCCAGCAGTCCCCTAGCGGGAGGCTATTCCTACGAGCAGTACTTC. This sequence encodes CASSPLAGGYSYEQYF.

V gene TRBV4-1 combines with J gene TRBJ1-5; the D gene is possibly TRBD1 (6 bases). Trimming removed 3 bases from V and 2 bases from J, with 17 bases in between. The CDR3 runs 17 residues. Looked up from germline, CDR1 is MGHRA and CDR2 is YSYEKL. The CDR3 DNA is TGCGCCAGCAGCCAGGTCCCAGGGGTCGCGGGCAATCAGCCCCAGCATTTT. Its translation: CASSQVPGVAGNQPQHF.

This chain connects TRBV5-4 to TRBJ1-1, with a possible D match to TRBD1 (6 bases). The CDR3 consists of 13 residues. V shed 5 bases and J shed 10 bases, with 18 bases lying between them. Germline CDR1 and CDR2: SGHNT and YYREEE (reference sequence). CDR3 in DNA: TGTGCCAGCAGTTACCTAGCGGGGGGCCGAGCTTTCTTT. As protein: CASSYLAGGRAFF.

The genes are TRBV19 and TRBJ1-1; D ambiguous. The V end was cut by 1 base, the J end by 11 bases, with 11 bases between. CDR3 length equals 12 residues. Germline CDR1 is LNHDA and CDR2 is SQIVND (reference sequence). The DNA for the CDR3 is TGTGCCAGTAGTATAGTGGCGTCGGTGGCTTTCTTT. It translates to CASSIVASVAFF.

V and J are TRBV11-2 and TRBJ2-3; D could derive from TRBD1 or TRBD2 (5 bases each). The V end was cut by 4 bases, the J end by 3 bases, with 20 bases between. Germline V gene data show CDR1 as SGHAT and CDR2 as FQNNGV. This CDR3 has 17 amino acids. CDR3 residues: CASSSPEGAGWTDTQYF. DNA of the CDR3: TGTGCCAGCAGCTCGCCAGAAGGGGCGGGTTGGACAGATACGCAGTATTTT. Supplemented by reference TRBV11-2 and TRBJ2-3, the full variable domain reads EAGVAQSPRYKIIEKRQSVAFWCNPISGHATLYWYQQILGQGPKLLIQFQNNGVVDDSQLPKDRFSAERLKGVDSTLKIQPAKLEDSAVYLCASSSPEGAGWTDTQYFGPGTRLTVL.

This chain links TRBV29-1 with TRBJ2-7, with D hard to call. V gave up 1 base and J gave up 1 base, with 14 bases separating them. CDR1 and CDR2 (germline): SQVTM, ANQGSEA. The CDR3 contains 15 residues. CDR3 loop: CSVEVGTMGSYEQYF. CDR3 bases: TGCAGCGTTGAAGTGGGCACAATGGGTTCCTACGAGCAGTACTTC.

Here the CDR3 DNA reads TGTGCCAGCTCCGGGACAGGGAGTTCCTACGAGCAGTACTTC. This translates into CASSGTGSSYEQYF. V usage is TRBV18 and J usage is TRBJ2-7; 9 bases match TRBD1. V trimming: 6 bases; J trimming: 1 base; junction bases outside the gene matches: 4. CDR1 and CDR2 (germline): KGHSH, LQKENI. The CDR3 is 14 residues long. The whole variable domain, remainder taken from reference TRBV18 and TRBJ2-7, is NAGVMQNPRHLVRRRGQEARLRCSPMKGHSHVYWYRQLPEEGLKFMVYLQKENIIDESGMPKERFSAEFPKEGPSILRIQQVVRGDSAAYFCASSGTGSSYEQYFGPGTRLTVT.

The CDR3 nucleotides read TGCGCCAGCAGCCAAGGGTCAGCGGGAGGAACCGGGGAGCTGTTTTTT. This gives the protein CASSQGSAGGTGELFF. The gene calls are TRBV4-1 and TRBJ2-2, with 9 nucleotides matching TRBD2. After removal of 1 base from V and 5 bases from J, the junction contained 5 bases not matched to a gene. CDR1 and CDR2 from the germline V gene are MGHRA and YSYEKL. This CDR3 contains 16 residues.